Listed below are T cell receptor beta chains from one sample, sequenced in a study of T cell responses to AZD1222 COVID-19 vaccine. Profiling relied on immunoSEQ multiplex PCR, and the TCRdb table lists in-frame clones only, not all of them. The sample shows fewer than 200,000 clones, around 94% of them seen only once. The specimen comprised peripheral blood, sampled 28 days after the second dose of the MenACWY control vaccine. These receptors were obtained from an adult who received the MenACWY meningococcal vaccine as a control. Each CDR3 is given without its conserved first and last residue.

V	J	CDR3
TRBV4-1	TRBJ1-1	ASSPGPGQGATSMNTEAF
TRBV27	TRBJ1-5	ASGRLGQLGNQPQH
TRBV7-8	TRBJ1-1	ASSSGAQTNTEAF
TRBV3-1/TRBV3-2	TRBJ2-2	ASSQPDIYLTGELF
TRBV24-1	TRBJ2-7	ATGEGNSYEQY
TRBV7-2	TRBJ1-3	ASSLFISLSGNTIY
TRBV19	TRBJ1-6	ASSIGGDSPLH
TRBV5-6	TRBJ2-5	ASSLATLQETQY
TRBV30	TRBJ2-7	AWRGPGLNEQY
TRBV5-4	TRBJ2-3	ASSLGNVAGGDTQY
TRBV2	TRBJ2-2	ASSPRGTAGELF
TRBV19	TRBJ1-6	ASSPNYNSPLH
TRBV25-1	TRBJ2-3	ASSALDSFTDTQY
TRBV6-5	TRBJ2-7	ASRKPGQIPYEQY
TRBV13	TRBJ2-7	ASSLGGLAGDEQY
TRBV6-6	TRBJ2-7	ASSYSGRPGQY
TRBV19	TRBJ1-4	ASSELTNEKLF
TRBV7-3	TRBJ1-4	ASSLIPNEKLF